This record covers a single T cell receptor (beta chain). No antigen is known for it. This entry comes from a study of vaccination effects on CD4 cells after COVID-19. Study-level results: Infection-derived and vaccine-derived clones contracted markedly late after vaccination.

The CDR3 has 13 residues. V gave up 4 bases and J gave up 0 bases, with 6 bases separating them. CDR1 is MNHEY and CDR2 is SVGEGT in the germline V gene. Under the ViraFEST assay, PBMC were stimulated with viral peptide pools so that antigen-specific CD4+ T cells expanded. Sequencing was performed afterwards. Following a roughly 11-day culture, CD4+ T cells were purified. PCR-confirmed SARS-CoV-2 infection occurred in the person between March and December 2020. Under 2.5 million PBMC were seeded per well and grown in the presence of roughly 11 IU/ml IL-2 and around 10 ug/ml peptides. Each culture had half its medium swapped for IL-2 medium on days 3 and 7. Here immunoSEQ multiplex PCR was the method, and the copy in TCRdb shows in-frame clones only, minus some. Here the sample spans tens of thousands of clones, 77% being singletons.

The TCR sequence derives from a human donor who had a prior SARS-CoV-2 infection. The sample was CD4+ T cells from PBMCs cultured with HCoV-NL63 spike peptides, taken before COVID-19 vaccination. This chain joins TRBV6-2 or TRBV6-3 and TRBJ1-1; TRBD1 might be the D (6 bases). The CDR3 DNA reads TGTGCCAGCAGTTGGACAGTGAACACTGAAGCTTTCTTT. It codes for CASSWTVNTEAFF.